This paragraph reports one T cell receptor beta chain. Its cognate antigen is unknown. The data originate from a study of T cell repertoires in cytomegalovirus infection. Study conclusions and caveats: HLA-C-restricted CMV clonotypes gave the most frequent clonotype in two of eight donors.

TCRdb passed the reads through MiXCR, listing each CDR3 protein once. In the table there are 230,000 or so distinct CDR3 sequences, 35% to 45% of which are singletons. The ends were cut back, 2 bases at V and 4 bases at J, with 8 bases in the middle. This CDR3 spans 13 amino acids. The germline CDR1 and CDR2 sequences are SGHVS and FNYEAQ. The material sequenced was CD8+ T cells from cultured PBMCs, taken from culture after CMV antigen stimulation. The sequence derives from a human donor in good health (CMV status not recorded). Some clones in this sample may be carry-over from other donors' samples. The rearrangement joins TRBV7-6 to TRBJ2-5; D unresolved. The CDR3 nucleotides read TGTGCCAGCAGCTTATCCGTGTTAGAGACCCAGTACTTC. Amino acids: CASSLSVLETQYF. Drawing the rest from reference TRBV7-6 and TRBJ2-5, the complete variable domain is GAGVSQSPRYKVTKRGQDVALRCDPISGHVSLYWYRQALGQGPEFLTYFNYEAQQDKSGLPNDRFSAERPEGSISTLTIQRTEQRDSAMYRCASSLSVLETQYFGPGTRLLVL.